Following are 18 T cell receptor beta chains from one sample sequenced in a study of blood T cell repertoires in COVID-19. Assay used: immunoSEQ multiplex PCR; TCRdb lists only in-frame clones, some missing. The data contain approximately 150,000 clones, approximately 81% of them singletons. The source material was PBMCs or T cells enriched from blood (not recorded which). Source of these receptors: a woman between 40 and 50 years old with acute COVID-19.

The CDR3 coding sequence is TGTGCCAGCAGCTATCAACTAGCGGGAGATACGCAGTATTTT. Translated, it gives CASSYQLAGDTQYF. This chain connects TRBV7-8 to TRBJ2-3, with TRBD2 matching over 9 bases. V gave up 4 bases and J gave up 5 bases; unmatched junction bases: 4. CDR1 SGHVS and CDR2 FQNEAQ come from the germline V gene. This CDR3 is built from 14 residues.

The chain joins TRBV7-9 to TRBJ2-5; D is undetermined. The CDR3 totals 14 residues. Germline loops: CDR1 SEHNR, CDR2 FQNEAQ (reference sequence). Trimming shortened V by 0 bases and J by 5 bases, and 10 bases separated the two germline ends. CDR3 nucleotide sequence: TGTGCCAGCAGCTTAGCTGTTAGTACGGAGACCCAGTACTTC. The encoded protein is CASSLAVSTETQYF.

This clone came up a few times. This sequence joins TRBV28 and TRBJ2-7; 8 nucleotides line up with TRBD2. This CDR3 spans 15 amino acids. Germline assignment: CDR1 MDHEN and CDR2 SYDVKM. V was clipped by 5 bases and J by 1 base; unmatched bases: 7. The CDR3 reads CASSGASGRSYEQYF. Written as DNA, the CDR3 is TGTGCCAGCAGTGGCGCAAGCGGGAGATCCTACGAGCAGTACTTC.

The chain is built from TRBV3-1 (or the pseudogene TRBV3-2) and TRBJ2-2, with TRBD1 as a possible D gene (6 bases). V was trimmed by 1 base and J by 3 bases, leaving 12 bases between them. Germline V gene sequence: CDR1 LGHDT, CDR2 YNNKEL (reference sequence). The CDR3 sequence is 16 residues long. The CDR3 nucleotides read TGTGCCAGCAGCCAAGCCGGACAGCGTCACACCGGGGAGCTGTTTTTT. Translation gives CASSQAGQRHTGELFF.

The chain links TRBV29-1 to TRBJ1-1; 8 positions match TRBD1. The CDR3 spans 14 residues. Germline V CDR1 and CDR2: SQVTM, ANQGSEA. With 3 bases clipped from V and 5 bases from J, the junction kept 8 bases outside the gene matches. The CDR3: CSVEAGTGGTEAFF. CDR3 DNA: TGCAGCGTTGAGGCGGGTACAGGGGGAACTGAAGCTTTCTTT.

The rearrangement links TRBV2 to TRBJ2-2, with D unclear. V shed 2 bases and J shed 6 bases, with 10 bases lying between them. Germline V gene lookup returns CDR1 SNHLY and CDR2 FYNNEI. The length of the CDR3 is 14 residues. CDR3 sequence: CASSETPLAGELFF. Here the CDR3 DNA reads TGTGCCAGCAGTGAAACACCGCTCGCCGGGGAGCTGTTTTTT. Looking up the rest from reference TRBV2 and TRBJ2-2 gives the full variable domain: EPEVTQTPSHQVTQMGQEVILRCVPISNHLYFYWYRQILGQKVEFLVSFYNNEISEKSEIFDDQFSVERPDGSNFTLKIRSTKLEDSAMYFCASSETPLAGELFFGEGSRLTVL.

This chain uses TRBV7-9 with TRBJ2-5; 8 bases match TRBD1. This CDR3 region has 15 residues. The ends lost 0 bases at V and 2 bases at J; junction bases unmatched: 2. From germline, CDR1 is SEHNR and CDR2 FQNEAQ (reference sequence). The CDR3 spells CASSLAQGDQETQYF. The DNA for the CDR3 is TGTGCCAGCAGCTTAGCACAGGGGGATCAAGAGACCCAGTACTTC.

A few counts support this clone. The chain has TRBV27 and TRBJ1-1; TRBD1 might be the D (5 bases). The germline gives CDR1 MNHEY, CDR2 SMNVEV (reference sequence). The V end lost 5 bases, the J end lost 7 bases, and 20 bases lay between the germline ends. The CDR3 loop spans 15 amino acids. DNA for the CDR3: TGTGCCAGCAGTCCCTTCGCGGGGCCGCAGATTGAAGCTTTCTTT. It encodes CASSPFAGPQIEAFF.

This sequence joins TRBV15 and TRBJ2-7; 10 bases fit TRBD1. The CDR3 totals 17 residues. Germline V gene data show CDR1 as LNHNV and CDR2 as YYDKDF (reference sequence). V shed 2 bases and J 4 bases; nucleotides not matched to a gene: 11. This CDR3 reads CATSRLPRDRGTYEQYF. The CDR3 bases are TGTGCCACCAGCAGACTCCCGCGGGACAGGGGTACTTACGAGCAGTACTTC.

This clone was seen just once. The rearrangement joins TRBV6-2 or TRBV6-3 to TRBJ1-2, with 7 bases fitting TRBD1. This CDR3 contains 14 residues. V was pared by 2 bases and J by 6 bases, with 6 bases of the junction left unmatched. Germline V CDR1 and CDR2: MNHEY, SVGEGT. CDR3 nucleotides: TGTGCCAGCAGTTACCTCGACAGGGTTGATGGCTACACCTTC. Protein: CASSYLDRVDGYTF.

CDR3 residues: CASSDDSLYEQYF. CDR3 DNA sequence: TGCGCCAGCAGTGATGACTCCCTCTACGAGCAGTACTTC. The chain employs TRBV10-2 and TRBJ2-7; D gene unclear. V lost 3 bases and J lost 3, with 9 bases in between. The germline V gene encodes CDR1 WSHSY and CDR2 SAAADI. This CDR3 is built from 13 residues.

The gene calls are TRBV7-3 and TRBJ2-1, with a weak D call TRBD1 (5 bases). V gave up 4 bases and J gave up 9 bases, with 10 bases separating them. Germline V gene data show CDR1 as SGHTA and CDR2 as FQGTGA. The CDR3 runs 12 residues. Here the CDR3 reads CASSSSRGEQFF. Here the CDR3 DNA reads TGTGCCAGCAGCTCATCTAGGGGTGAGCAGTTCTTC.

The chain combines TRBV6-2 or TRBV6-3 with TRBJ2-6, with D possibly TRBD2 on 5 matching bases. Germline CDR1 and CDR2: MNHEY and SVGEGT. The CDR3 spans 18 residues. Deletions cut 5 bases from V and 0 bases from J, with 17 bases between. The CDR3 spells CASSPLGLFNSGANVLTF. CDR3 DNA: TGTGCCAGCAGTCCACTCGGACTCTTTAACTCTGGGGCCAACGTCCTGACTTTC.

This chain connects TRBV5-4 to TRBJ2-2, with 9 bases matching TRBD2. The V gene end was trimmed by 1 base and the J gene end by 2 bases; junction bases not matched to a gene: 6. Per the germline V gene, CDR1 is SGHNT and CDR2 is YYREEE (reference sequence). The CDR3 totals 17 residues. CDR3 protein: CASSLLAGVTNTGELFF. The CDR3 nucleotides read TGTGCCAGCAGCTTGTTAGCGGGAGTCACTAACACCGGGGAGCTGTTTTTT.

This clone was detected only a few times. The V call is TRBV5-1, the J call TRBJ1-1; D is possibly TRBD1 (5 bases). Germline CDR1 is SGHRS and CDR2 is YFSETQ. The CDR3 runs to 14 residues. The ends were cut back, 3 bases at V and 4 bases at J, with 13 bases in the middle. CDR3 bases: TGCGCCAGCAGCTCCGACGGCGGGGGCACTGAAGCTTTCTTT. It codes for CASSSDGGGTEAFF.

This chain links TRBV7-9 with TRBJ1-2; 9 positions agree with TRBD1. This CDR3 is 18 amino acids long. The V gene end was trimmed by 5 bases and the J gene end by 8 bases; junction bases not matched to a gene: 21. Germline V gene sequence: CDR1 SEHNR, CDR2 FQNEAQ (reference sequence). The CDR3 loop is CASSPRHQGQGSARGYTF. Here the CDR3 DNA reads TGTGCCAGCAGCCCACGACACCAAGGACAGGGGAGTGCGCGAGGCTACACCTTC.

This rearrangement joins TRBV24-1 to TRBJ1-5, with D maybe TRBD1 (5 bases). V was clipped by 0 bases and J by 7 bases, with 12 bases between them. The CDR3 length is 15 residues. Germline V lookup: CDR1 KGHDR, CDR2 SFDVKD. The CDR3 region is CATSDLHRGSQPQHF. CDR3 coding DNA: TGTGCCACCAGTGATTTGCACCGGGGGAGCCAGCCCCAGCATTTT.

The chain employs TRBV2 and TRBJ1-6; maybe TRBD1 (6 bases). The ends were cut back, 5 bases at V and 5 bases at J, with 10 bases in the middle. The V gene's germline CDR1 is SNHLY and CDR2 FYNNEI. This CDR3 has 14 residues. CDR3 in DNA: TGTGCCAGCAGTAGGGCAGGGGATAATTCACCCCTCCACTTT. As protein: CASSRAGDNSPLHF.